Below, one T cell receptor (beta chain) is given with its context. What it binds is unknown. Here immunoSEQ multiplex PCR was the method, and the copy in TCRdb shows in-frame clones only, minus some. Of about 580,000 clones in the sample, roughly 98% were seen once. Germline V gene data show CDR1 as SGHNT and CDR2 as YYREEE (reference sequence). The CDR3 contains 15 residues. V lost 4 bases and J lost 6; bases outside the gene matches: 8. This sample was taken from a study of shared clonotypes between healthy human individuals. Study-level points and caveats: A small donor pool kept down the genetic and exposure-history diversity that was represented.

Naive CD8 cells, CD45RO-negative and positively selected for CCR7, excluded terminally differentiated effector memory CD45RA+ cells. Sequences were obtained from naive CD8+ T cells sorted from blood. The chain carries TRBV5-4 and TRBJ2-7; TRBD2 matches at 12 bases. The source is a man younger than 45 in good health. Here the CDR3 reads CASSPSGRGWFEQYF. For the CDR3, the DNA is TGTGCCAGCAGCCCTAGCGGGAGGGGCTGGTTCGAGCAGTACTTC.